This T cell receptor (beta chain) was identified during a study of OX40 agonist ivuxolimab in advanced cancers. About the research overall: Patients received the agonistic anti-OX40 (CD134) antibody ivuxolimab. Partial responses were recorded for three patients, including one with hepatocellular carcinoma and two with cutaneous melanoma. Dose-escalation patients were diagnosed with hepatocellular carcinoma, melanoma, renal cell cancer or head and neck cancer. Allowance was made for prior anti-PD-1, anti-PD-L1 or anti-CTLA-4 therapy, and about 44% had some.

Clones were sequenced by immunoSEQ multiplex PCR, and TCRdb holds only the in-frame ones, with some missing. The sample lists roughly 48,000 clones; approximately 80% were seen once. Germline assignment: CDR1 WNHNN and CDR2 SYGVQD (reference sequence). V was clipped by 2 bases and J by 8 bases; unmatched bases: 7. This CDR3 spans 15 amino acids. This sequence originates from an adult with an advanced solid tumor such as melanoma, head and neck, liver or kidney cancer. J is TRBJ2-3 and V is TRBV10-1; 10 bases map to TRBD2. The source was CD4+ or CD8+ T cells sorted from blood, collected in a trial of the OX40 agonist ivuxolimab. The CDR3 here is CASSEGAGGPRTQYF. The CDR3 DNA is TGCGCCAGCAGTGAGGGAGCGGGGGGGCCCCGTACGCAGTATTTT.